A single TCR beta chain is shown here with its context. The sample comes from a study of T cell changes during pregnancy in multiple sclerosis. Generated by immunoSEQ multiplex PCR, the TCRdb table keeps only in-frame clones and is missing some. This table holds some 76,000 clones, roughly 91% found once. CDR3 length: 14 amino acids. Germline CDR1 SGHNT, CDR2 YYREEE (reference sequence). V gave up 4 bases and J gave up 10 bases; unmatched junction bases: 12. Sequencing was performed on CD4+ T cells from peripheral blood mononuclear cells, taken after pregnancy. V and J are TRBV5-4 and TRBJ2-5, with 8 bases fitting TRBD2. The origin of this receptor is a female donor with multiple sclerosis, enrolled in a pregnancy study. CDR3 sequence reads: CASSPSQRESDQYF. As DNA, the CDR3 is TGTGCCAGCAGCCCGAGCCAGCGGGAGAGCGACCAGTACTTC.